The text below deals with one TCR beta chain. The entry originates in a study of blood T cell repertoires in COVID-19. Profiled with immunoSEQ multiplex PCR; TCRdb holds only in-frame clones, not every one. The sample holds roughly 150,000 clones, roughly four fifths seen once. The CDR3 length is 15 residues. V lost 2 bases and J lost 5; bases outside the gene matches: 7. CDR1 LNHNV and CDR2 YYDKDF come from the germline V gene (reference sequence). The V gene is TRBV15, the J gene TRBJ2-7, with TRBD1 matching over 9 bases. This sequence originates from a woman older than 75 with acute or convalescent COVID-19. Specimen: peripheral blood. The CDR3 DNA reads TGTGCCACCAGCAGAAGGACAGGGGAATTCCACGAGCAGTACTTC. Residues: CATSRRTGEFHEQYF.